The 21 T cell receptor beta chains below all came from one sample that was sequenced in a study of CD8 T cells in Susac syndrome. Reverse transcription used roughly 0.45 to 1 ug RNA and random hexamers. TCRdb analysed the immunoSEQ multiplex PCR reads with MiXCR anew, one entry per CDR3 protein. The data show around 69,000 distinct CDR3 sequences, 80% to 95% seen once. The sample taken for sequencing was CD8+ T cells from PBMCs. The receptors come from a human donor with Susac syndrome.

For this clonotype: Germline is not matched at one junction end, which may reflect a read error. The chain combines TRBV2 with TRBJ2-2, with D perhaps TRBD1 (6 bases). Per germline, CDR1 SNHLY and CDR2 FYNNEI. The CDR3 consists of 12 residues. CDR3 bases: TGTGCCCGCAGGGGGAACACCGGGGAGCTGTTTTTT. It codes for CARRGNTGELFF.

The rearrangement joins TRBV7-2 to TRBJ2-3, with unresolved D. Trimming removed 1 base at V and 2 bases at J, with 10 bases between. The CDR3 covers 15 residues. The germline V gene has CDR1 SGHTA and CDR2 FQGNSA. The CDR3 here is CASSLVDGTTDTQYF. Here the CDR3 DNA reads TGTGCCAGCAGCTTAGTAGATGGTACCACAGATACGCAGTATTTT.

CDR3 in amino acids: CSAIAGEGTDTQYF. In DNA, the CDR3 is TGCAGTGCGATAGCGGGAGAGGGCACAGATACGCAGTATTTT. The gene calls are TRBV20-1 and TRBJ2-3; 9 bases align to TRBD2. Per the germline V gene, CDR1 is DFQATT and CDR2 is SNEGSKA (reference sequence). The CDR3 runs to 14 residues. V was clipped by 6 bases and J by 1 base; unmatched bases: 5.

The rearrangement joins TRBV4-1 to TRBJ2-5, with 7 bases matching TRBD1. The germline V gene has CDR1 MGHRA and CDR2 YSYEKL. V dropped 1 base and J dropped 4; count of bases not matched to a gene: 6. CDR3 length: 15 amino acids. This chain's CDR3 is CASSQVLAGGETQYF. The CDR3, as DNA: TGCGCCAGCAGCCAAGTATTGGCAGGGGGAGAGACCCAGTACTTC.

The CDR3 loop reads CSARGGRDQPQHF. In DNA form, the CDR3 reads TGCAGTGCTAGAGGGGGCAGGGATCAGCCCCAGCATTTT. The V call is TRBV20-1, the J call TRBJ1-5; possible D gene TRBD1, 5 bases. The V end lost 1 base, the J end lost 5 bases, and 9 bases lay between the germline ends. The CDR3 is 13 amino acids. CDR1 is DFQATT, CDR2 SNEGSKA, per germline (reference sequence).

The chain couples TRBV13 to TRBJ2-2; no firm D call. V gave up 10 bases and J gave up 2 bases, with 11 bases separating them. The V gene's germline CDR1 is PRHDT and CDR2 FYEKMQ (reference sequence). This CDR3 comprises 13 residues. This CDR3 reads CATSQLNTGELFF. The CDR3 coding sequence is TGTGCCACCAGTCAGCTCAACACCGGGGAGCTGTTTTTT.

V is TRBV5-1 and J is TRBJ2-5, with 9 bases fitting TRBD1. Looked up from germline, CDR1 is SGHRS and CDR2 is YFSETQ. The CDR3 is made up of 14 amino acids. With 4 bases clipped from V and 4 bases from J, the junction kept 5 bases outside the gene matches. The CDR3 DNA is TGCGCCAGCAGCGCCGGGACAGGGCGAGAGACCCAGTACTTC. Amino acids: CASSAGTGRETQYF.

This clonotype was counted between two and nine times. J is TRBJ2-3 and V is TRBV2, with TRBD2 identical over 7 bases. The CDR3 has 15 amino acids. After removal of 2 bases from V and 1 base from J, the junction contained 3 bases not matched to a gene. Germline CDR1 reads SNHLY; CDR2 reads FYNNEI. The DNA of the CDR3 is TGTGCCAGCAGTGAACTAGCGGCAGGCACAGATACGCAGTATTTT. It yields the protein CASSELAAGTDTQYF.

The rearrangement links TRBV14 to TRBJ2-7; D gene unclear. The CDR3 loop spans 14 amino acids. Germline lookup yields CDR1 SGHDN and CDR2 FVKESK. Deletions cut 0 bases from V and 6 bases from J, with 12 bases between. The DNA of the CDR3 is TGTGCCAGCAGCCAAGATGTCCGCGGCGGCGAGCAGTACTTC. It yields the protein CASSQDVRGGEQYF.

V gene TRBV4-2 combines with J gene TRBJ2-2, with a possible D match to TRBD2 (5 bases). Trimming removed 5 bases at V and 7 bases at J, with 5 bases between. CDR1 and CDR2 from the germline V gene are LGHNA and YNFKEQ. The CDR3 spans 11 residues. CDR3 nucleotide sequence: TGTGCCAGCAGCGAGGGCGGGGAGCTGTTTTTT. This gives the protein CASSEGGELFF.

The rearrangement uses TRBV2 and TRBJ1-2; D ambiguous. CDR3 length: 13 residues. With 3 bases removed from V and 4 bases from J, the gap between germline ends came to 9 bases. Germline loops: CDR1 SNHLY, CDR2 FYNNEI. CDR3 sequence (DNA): TGTGCCAGCAGTGACGGGGAGGGCTATGGCTACACCTTC. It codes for CASSDGEGYGYTF. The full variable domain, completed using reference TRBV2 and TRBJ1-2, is EPEVTQTPSHQVTQMGQEVILRCVPISNHLYFYWYRQILGQKVEFLVSFYNNEISEKSEIFDDQFSVERPDGSNFTLKIRSTKLEDSAMYFCASSDGEGYGYTFGSGTRLTVV.

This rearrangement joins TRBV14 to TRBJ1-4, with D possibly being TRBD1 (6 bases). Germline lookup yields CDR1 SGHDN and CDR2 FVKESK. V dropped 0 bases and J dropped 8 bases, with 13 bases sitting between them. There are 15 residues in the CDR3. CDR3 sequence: CASSQDNRVDEKLFF. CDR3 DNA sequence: TGTGCCAGCAGCCAAGATAACAGGGTTGACGAAAAACTGTTTTTT.

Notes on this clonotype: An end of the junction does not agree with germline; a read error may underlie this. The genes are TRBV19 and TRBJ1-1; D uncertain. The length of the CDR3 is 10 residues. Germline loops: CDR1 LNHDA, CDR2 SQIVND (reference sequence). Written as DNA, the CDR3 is TGTGCCAGCGGGTACACTGAAGTTTTCTTT. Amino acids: CASGYTEVFF.

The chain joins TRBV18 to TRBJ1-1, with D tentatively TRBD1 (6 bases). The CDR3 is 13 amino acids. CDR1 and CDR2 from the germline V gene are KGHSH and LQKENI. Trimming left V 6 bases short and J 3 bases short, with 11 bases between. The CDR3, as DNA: TGTGCCAGCTCTCACTCAGGGGACACTGAAGCTTTCTTT. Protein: CASSHSGDTEAFF. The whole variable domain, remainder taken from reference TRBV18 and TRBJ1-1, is NAGVMQNPRHLVRRRGQEARLRCSPMKGHSHVYWYRQLPEEGLKFMVYLQKENIIDESGMPKERFSAEFPKEGPSILRIQQVVRGDSAAYFCASSHSGDTEAFFGQGTRLTVV.

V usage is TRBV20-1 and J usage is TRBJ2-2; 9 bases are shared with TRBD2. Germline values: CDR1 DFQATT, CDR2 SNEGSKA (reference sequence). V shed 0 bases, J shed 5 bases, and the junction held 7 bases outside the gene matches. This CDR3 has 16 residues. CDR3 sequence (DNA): TGCAGTGCTAGAGATCTGCGGGAGGGGATGACCGGGGAGCTGTTTTTT. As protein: CSARDLREGMTGELFF.

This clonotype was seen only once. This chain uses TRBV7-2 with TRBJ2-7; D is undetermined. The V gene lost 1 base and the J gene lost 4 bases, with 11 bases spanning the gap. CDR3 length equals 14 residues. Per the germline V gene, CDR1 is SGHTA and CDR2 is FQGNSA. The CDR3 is CASSLEGLSYEQYF. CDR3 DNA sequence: TGTGCCAGCAGCTTAGAGGGTCTAAGTTACGAGCAGTACTTC.

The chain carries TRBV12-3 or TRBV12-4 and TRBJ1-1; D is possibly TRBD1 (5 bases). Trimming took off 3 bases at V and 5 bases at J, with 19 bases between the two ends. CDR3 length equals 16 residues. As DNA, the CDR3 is TGTGCCAGCAGTTTCTGGACGGGGACGGTAGAAACTGAAGCTTTCTTT. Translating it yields CASSFWTGTVETEAFF.

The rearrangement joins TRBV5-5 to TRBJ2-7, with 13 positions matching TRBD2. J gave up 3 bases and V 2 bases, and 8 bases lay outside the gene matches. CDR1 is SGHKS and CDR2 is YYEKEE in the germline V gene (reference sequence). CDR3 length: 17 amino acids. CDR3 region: CASSLKTSGRRDYEQYF. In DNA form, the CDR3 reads TGTGCCAGCAGCTTAAAGACTAGCGGGAGGAGGGACTACGAGCAGTACTTC.

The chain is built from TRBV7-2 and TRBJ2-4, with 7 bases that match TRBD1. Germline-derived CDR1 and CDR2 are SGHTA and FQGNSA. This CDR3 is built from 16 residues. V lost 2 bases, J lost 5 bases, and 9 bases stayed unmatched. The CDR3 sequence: CASSLNPPGGQNIQYF. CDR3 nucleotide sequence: TGTGCCAGCAGCTTAAATCCCCCAGGGGGTCAAAACATTCAGTACTTC.

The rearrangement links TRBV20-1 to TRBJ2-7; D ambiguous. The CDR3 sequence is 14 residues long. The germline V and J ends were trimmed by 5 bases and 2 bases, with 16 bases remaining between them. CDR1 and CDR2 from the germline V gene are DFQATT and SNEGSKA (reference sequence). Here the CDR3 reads CSAPRWLGTYEQYF. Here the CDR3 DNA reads TGCAGTGCTCCCCGATGGCTTGGGACCTACGAGCAGTACTTC.

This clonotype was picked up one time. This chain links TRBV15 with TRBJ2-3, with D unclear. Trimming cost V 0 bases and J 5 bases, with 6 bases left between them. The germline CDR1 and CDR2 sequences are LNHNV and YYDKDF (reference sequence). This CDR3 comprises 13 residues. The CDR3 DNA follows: TGTGCCACCAGCAGAGATTTAAGAGATACGCAGTATTTT. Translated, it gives CATSRDLRDTQYF.